A selection of T cell receptor beta chains follows, all from one sample in a study of blood T cell repertoires in COVID-19. Libraries were prepared by immunoSEQ multiplex PCR; TCRdb keeps only in-frame clonotypes and omits some of them. This table holds hundreds of thousands of clones, 86% found once. Sequences were obtained from peripheral blood. All receptors come from a woman younger than 45 who had recovered from COVID-19. Each CDR3 is given with its conserved first and last residue. D genes are given only for firm matches. Size tells how often a clone was seen (once, few, many) or the class of an expanded clone, and some rows leave it out.

d_gene: -; abundance: -; j_gene: TRBJ2-1; v_gene: TRBV29-1; CDR3nt: TGCAGCGTTGAAACCTCAGGGGCCCAATACAATGAGCAGTTCTTC; CDR3aa: CSVETSGAQYNEQFF
d_gene: TRBD2; abundance: -; j_gene: TRBJ2-3; v_gene: TRBV27; CDR3nt: TGTGCCAGCAGTCACCTAACTAGCGGCACAGATACGCAGTATTTT; CDR3aa: CASSHLTSGTDTQYF
d_gene: -; abundance: few; j_gene: TRBJ2-7; v_gene: TRBV19; CDR3nt: TGTGCCAGTAGTATTGGAGGGGACCTCTACGAGCAGTACTTC; CDR3aa: CASSIGGDLYEQYF
d_gene: TRBD1; abundance: -; j_gene: TRBJ2-3; v_gene: TRBV2; CDR3nt: TGTGCCAGCAGTGGTTCTCTGACAGGGGGGCACACAGATACGCAGTATTTT; CDR3aa: CASSGSLTGGHTDTQYF
d_gene: -; abundance: -; j_gene: TRBJ1-5; v_gene: TRBV19; CDR3nt: TGTGCCAGTAGTATAGCGACAGCAACAAATCAGCCCCAGCATTTT; CDR3aa: CASSIATATNQPQHF
d_gene: TRBD1; abundance: -; j_gene: TRBJ2-1; v_gene: TRBV6-5; CDR3nt: TGTGCCAGCAGTCCAACAGGGGACTACAATGAGCAGTTCTTC; CDR3aa: CASSPTGDYNEQFF
d_gene: TRBD2; abundance: -; j_gene: TRBJ2-3; v_gene: TRBV5-4; CDR3nt: TGTGCCAGCAGCTTGATGGCGGGGGGGCTCTCAGATACGCAGTATTTT; CDR3aa: CASSLMAGGLSDTQYF
d_gene: -; abundance: -; j_gene: TRBJ1-1; v_gene: TRBV4-3; CDR3nt: TGCGCCAGCAGCCAAGATGCCAGGCCAACCGGTGAAGCTTTCTTT; CDR3aa: CASSQDARPTGEAFF
d_gene: -; abundance: -; j_gene: TRBJ2-7; v_gene: TRBV2; CDR3nt: TGTGCCAGCAGTGAAGAGACAGATTACGAGCAGTACTTC; CDR3aa: CASSEETDYEQYF
d_gene: -; abundance: -; j_gene: TRBJ2-7; v_gene: TRBV15; CDR3nt: TGTGCCACCAGCAGGGGAGGTGACGCCTACGAGCAGTACTTC; CDR3aa: CATSRGGDAYEQYF
d_gene: TRBD1; abundance: -; j_gene: TRBJ1-1; v_gene: TRBV5-1; CDR3nt: TGCGCCAGCAGCTCGGGACAGGGGAGGATGTACACTGAAGCTTTCTTT; CDR3aa: CASSSGQGRMYTEAFF
d_gene: -; abundance: -; j_gene: TRBJ1-1; v_gene: TRBV5-1; CDR3nt: TGCGCCAGCAGCCTCCAGGGAAGCACTGAAGCTTTCTTT; CDR3aa: CASSLQGSTEAFF
d_gene: TRBD2; abundance: -; j_gene: TRBJ2-1; v_gene: TRBV19; CDR3nt: TGTGCCAGTAGTATAAGATCAGGGTCTAGCGGGAGCTCCTACAATGAGCAGTTCTTC; CDR3aa: CASSIRSGSSGSSYNEQFF
d_gene: -; abundance: few; j_gene: TRBJ2-6; v_gene: TRBV7-9; CDR3nt: TGTGCCAGCAGCTTACCGAGTGCTGGGGCCAACGTCCTGACTTTC; CDR3aa: CASSLPSAGANVLTF
d_gene: -; abundance: -; j_gene: TRBJ2-7; v_gene: TRBV6-5; CDR3nt: TGTGCCAGCAGTCCTTGGGACAACTACGAGCAGTACTTC; CDR3aa: CASSPWDNYEQYF
d_gene: -; abundance: -; j_gene: TRBJ1-6; v_gene: TRBV19; CDR3nt: TGTGCCAGTAGTATACCTGGGCAGCTCCATAATTCACCCCTCCACTTT; CDR3aa: CASSIPGQLHNSPLHF
d_gene: TRBD1; abundance: -; j_gene: TRBJ1-4; v_gene: TRBV27; CDR3nt: TGTGCCAGCAGTTTAAACAGGGGTCAGGAAAAACTGTTTTTT; CDR3aa: CASSLNRGQEKLFF
d_gene: TRBD1; abundance: -; j_gene: TRBJ1-2; v_gene: TRBV11-2; CDR3nt: TGTGCCAGCAGCCCGAGGACAGGAGTCGGCTATGGCTACACCTTC; CDR3aa: CASSPRTGVGYGYTF